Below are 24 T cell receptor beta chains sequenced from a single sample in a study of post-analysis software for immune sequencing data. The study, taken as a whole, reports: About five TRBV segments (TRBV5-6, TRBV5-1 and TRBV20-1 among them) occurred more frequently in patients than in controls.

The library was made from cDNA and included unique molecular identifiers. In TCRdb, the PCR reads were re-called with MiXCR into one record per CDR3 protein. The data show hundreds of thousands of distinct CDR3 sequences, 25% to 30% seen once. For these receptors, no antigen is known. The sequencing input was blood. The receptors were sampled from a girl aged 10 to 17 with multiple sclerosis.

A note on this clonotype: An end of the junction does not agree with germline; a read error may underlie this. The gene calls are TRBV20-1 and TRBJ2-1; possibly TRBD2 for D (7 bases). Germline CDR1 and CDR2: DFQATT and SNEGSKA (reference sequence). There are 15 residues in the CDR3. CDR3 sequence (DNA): TGCAGTGCTGGAGAGGGGGAGGGCTCCTACAATGAGCAGTTCTTC. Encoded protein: CSAGEGEGSYNEQFF.

CDR3: CSAPAQRSGNTIYF. In DNA, the CDR3 is TGCAGTGCCCCGGCGCAGCGCTCTGGAAACACCATATATTTT. The chain combines TRBV20-1 with TRBJ1-3; D is uncertain. The CDR3 contains 14 residues. V dropped 6 bases and J dropped 0 bases, with 12 bases sitting between them. The germline V gene encodes CDR1 DFQATT and CDR2 SNEGSKA (reference sequence).

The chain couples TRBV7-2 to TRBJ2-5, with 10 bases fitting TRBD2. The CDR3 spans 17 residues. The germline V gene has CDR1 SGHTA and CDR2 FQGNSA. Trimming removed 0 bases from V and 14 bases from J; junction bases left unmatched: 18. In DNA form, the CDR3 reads TGTGCCAGCAGCTTAGCCGGGCTAGCGGGAGTTTATCACGAGCAATACTTC. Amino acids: CASSLAGLAGVYHEQYF.

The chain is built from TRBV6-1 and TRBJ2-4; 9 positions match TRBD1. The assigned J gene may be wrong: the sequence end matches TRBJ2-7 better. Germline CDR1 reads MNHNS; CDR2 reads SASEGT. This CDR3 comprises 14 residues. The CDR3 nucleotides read TGTGCCAGCACTGAGGTGGGACAGGGACTCGAGCAGTACTTC. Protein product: CASTEVGQGLEQYF.

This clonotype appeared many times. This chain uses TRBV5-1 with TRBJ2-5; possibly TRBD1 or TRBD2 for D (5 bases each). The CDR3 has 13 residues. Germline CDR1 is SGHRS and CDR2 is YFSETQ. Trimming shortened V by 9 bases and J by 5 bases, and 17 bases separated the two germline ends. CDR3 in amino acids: CATRAGVEETQYF. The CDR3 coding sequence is TGCGCCACCAGGGCGGGTGTGGAGGAGACCCAGTACTTC.

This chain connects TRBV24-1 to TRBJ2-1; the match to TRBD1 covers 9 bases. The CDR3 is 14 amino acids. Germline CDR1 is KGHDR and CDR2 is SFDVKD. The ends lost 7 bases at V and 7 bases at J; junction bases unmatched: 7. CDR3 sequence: CATRGTGRWNEQFF. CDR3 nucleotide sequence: TGTGCCACCAGGGGGACAGGGAGGTGGAATGAGCAGTTCTTC.

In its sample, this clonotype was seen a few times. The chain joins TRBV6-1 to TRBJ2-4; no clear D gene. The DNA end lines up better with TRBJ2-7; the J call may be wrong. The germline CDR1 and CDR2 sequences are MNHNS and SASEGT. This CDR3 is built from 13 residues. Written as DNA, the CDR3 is TGTGCCAGCAGCATCCTGCGCCCTTACGAGCAGTACTTC. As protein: CASSILRPYEQYF.

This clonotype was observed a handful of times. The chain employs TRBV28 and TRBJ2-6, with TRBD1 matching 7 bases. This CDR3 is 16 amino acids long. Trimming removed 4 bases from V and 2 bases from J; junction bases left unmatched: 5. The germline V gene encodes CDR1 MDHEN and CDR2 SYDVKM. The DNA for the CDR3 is TGTGCCAGCAGTTCCTCGACAGGGACTGGGGCCAACGTCCTGACTTTC. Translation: CASSSSTGTGANVLTF. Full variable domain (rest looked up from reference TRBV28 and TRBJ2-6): DVKVTQSSRYLVKRTGEKVFLECVQDMDHENMFWYRQDPGLGLRLIYFSYDVKMKEKGDIPEGYSVSREKKERFSLILESASTNQTSMYLCASSSSTGTGANVLTFGAGSRLTVL.

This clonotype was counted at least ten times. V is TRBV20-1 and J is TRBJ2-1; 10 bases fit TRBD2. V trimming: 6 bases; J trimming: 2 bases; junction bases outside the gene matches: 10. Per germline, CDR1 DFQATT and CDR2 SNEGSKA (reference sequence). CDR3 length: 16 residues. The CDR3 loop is CSAPNAGLAAYNEQFF. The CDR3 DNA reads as TGCAGTGCCCCGAACGCCGGACTAGCGGCCTACAATGAGCAGTTCTTC.

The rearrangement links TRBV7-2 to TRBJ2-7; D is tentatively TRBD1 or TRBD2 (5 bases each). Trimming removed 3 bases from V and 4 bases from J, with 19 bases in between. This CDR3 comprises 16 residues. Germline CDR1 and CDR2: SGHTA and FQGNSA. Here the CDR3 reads CASSFGAAVAGYEQYF. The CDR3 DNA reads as TGTGCCAGCAGCTTCGGGGCGGCGGTGGCGGGTTACGAGCAGTACTTC.

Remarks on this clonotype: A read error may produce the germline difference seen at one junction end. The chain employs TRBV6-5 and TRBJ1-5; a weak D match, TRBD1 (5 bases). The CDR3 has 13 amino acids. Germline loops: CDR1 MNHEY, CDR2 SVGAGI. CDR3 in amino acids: CASSRTSNQPQRF. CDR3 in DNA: TGTGCCAGCAGTAGGACAAGCAATCAGCCCCAGCGTTTT.

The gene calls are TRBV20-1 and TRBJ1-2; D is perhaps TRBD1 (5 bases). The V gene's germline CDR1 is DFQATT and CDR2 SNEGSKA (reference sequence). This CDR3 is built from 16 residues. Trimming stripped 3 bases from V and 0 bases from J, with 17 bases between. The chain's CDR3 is CSASRGPDNPNYGYTF. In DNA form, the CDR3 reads TGCAGTGCTAGTAGGGGACCGGATAACCCTAACTATGGCTACACCTTC.

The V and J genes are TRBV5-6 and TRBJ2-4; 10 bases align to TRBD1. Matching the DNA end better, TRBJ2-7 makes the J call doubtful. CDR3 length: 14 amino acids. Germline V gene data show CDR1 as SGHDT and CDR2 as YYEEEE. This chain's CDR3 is CASSRGQGCFEQYF. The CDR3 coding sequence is TGTGCCAGCAGCCGGGGACAGGGGTGCTTCGAGCAGTACTTC.

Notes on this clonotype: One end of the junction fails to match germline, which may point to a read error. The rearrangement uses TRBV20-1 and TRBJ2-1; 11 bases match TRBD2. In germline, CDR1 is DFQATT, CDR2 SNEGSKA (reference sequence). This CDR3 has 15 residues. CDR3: CSATTSGGIYDEQFF. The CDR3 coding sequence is TGCAGTGCCACCACTAGCGGGGGAATCTACGATGAGCAGTTCTTC.

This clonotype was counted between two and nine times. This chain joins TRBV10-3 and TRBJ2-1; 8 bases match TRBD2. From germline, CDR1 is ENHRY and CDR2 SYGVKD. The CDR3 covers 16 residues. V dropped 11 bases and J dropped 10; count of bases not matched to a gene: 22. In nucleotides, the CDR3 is TGTGCCGTATGGGGCGGTAGCGGGATCTCCTTGAGCGAGCAGTTCTTC. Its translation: CAVWGGSGISLSEQFF.

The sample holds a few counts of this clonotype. CDR3 DNA sequence: TGTGCCATCAGTGAGTCCCTGAGGGGCACTAGCGGGAGTTTGAAAGAGACCCAGTACTTC. The encoded protein is CAISESLRGTSGSLKETQYF. The V and J genes are TRBV10-3 and TRBJ2-5; 11 bases are a match to TRBD2. V lost 0 bases, J lost 3 bases, and 15 bases stayed unmatched. The CDR3 length is 20 residues. CDR1 and CDR2 from the germline V gene are ENHRY and SYGVKD.

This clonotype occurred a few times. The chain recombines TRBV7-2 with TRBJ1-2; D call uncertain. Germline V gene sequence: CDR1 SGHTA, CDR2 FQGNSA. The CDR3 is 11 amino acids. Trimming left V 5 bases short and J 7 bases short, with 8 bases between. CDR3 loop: CASSPESGYTF. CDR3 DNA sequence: TGTGCCAGCAGCCCAGAGTCTGGCTACACCTTC.

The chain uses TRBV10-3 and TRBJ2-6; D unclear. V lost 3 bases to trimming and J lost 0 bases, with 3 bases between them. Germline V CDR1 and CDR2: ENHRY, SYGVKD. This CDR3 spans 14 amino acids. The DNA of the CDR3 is TGTGCCATCAGTGACCTCTCTGGGGCCAACGTCCTGACTTTC. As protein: CAISDLSGANVLTF.

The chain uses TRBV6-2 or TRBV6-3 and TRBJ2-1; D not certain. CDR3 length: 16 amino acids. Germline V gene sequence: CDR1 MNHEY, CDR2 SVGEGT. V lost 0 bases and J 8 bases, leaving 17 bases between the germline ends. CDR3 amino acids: CASSYSMLSATDEQFF. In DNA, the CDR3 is TGTGCCAGCAGTTACTCTATGCTCTCAGCCACCGATGAGCAGTTCTTC.

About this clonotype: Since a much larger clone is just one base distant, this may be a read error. The CDR3 is CASSLSRTHGGQFF. In nucleotides, the CDR3 is TGTGCCAGCAGCTTGTCTAGGACCCATGGTGGGCAGTTCTTC. The chain is built from TRBV7-2 and TRBJ2-1; D call uncertain. CDR3 length equals 14 residues. The V end lost 3 bases, the J end lost 12 bases, and 18 bases lay between the germline ends. Germline-derived CDR1 and CDR2 are SGHTA and FQGNSA. Based on the CDR3 plus reference TRBV7-2 and TRBJ2-1, the full variable domain is GAGVSQSPSNKVTEKGKDVELRCDPISGHTALYWYRQSLGQGLEFLIYFQGNSAPDKSGLPSDRFSAERTGGSVSTLTIQRTQQEDSAVYLCASSLSRTHGGQFFGPGTRLTVL.

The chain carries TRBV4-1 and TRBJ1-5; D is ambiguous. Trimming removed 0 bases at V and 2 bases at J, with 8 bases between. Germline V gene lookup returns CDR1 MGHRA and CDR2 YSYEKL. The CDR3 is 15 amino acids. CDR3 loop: CASSQDLWGNQPQHF. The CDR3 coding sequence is TGCGCCAGCAGCCAAGATTTATGGGGCAATCAGCCCCAGCATTTT.

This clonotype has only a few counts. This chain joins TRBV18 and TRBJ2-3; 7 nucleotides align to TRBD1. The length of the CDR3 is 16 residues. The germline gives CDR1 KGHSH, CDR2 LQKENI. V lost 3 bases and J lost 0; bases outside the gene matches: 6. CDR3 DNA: TGTGCCAGCTCACCCTCCGGGACAGTTAGCACAGATACGCAGTATTTT. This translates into CASSPSGTVSTDTQYF.

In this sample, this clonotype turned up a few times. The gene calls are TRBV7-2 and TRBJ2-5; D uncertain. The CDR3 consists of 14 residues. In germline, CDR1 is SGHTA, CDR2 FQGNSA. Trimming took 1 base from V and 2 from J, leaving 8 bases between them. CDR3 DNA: TGTGCCAGCAGCTTAGAACCTAGTCAAGAGACCCAGTACTTC. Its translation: CASSLEPSQETQYF.

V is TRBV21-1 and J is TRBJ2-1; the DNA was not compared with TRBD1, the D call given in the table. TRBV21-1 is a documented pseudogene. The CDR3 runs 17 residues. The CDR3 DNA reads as TGTGCCAGCAGCGGACAGGGGAAGGGCGGGAGTCCGAATGAGCAGTTCTTC. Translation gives CASSGQGKGGSPNEQFF.